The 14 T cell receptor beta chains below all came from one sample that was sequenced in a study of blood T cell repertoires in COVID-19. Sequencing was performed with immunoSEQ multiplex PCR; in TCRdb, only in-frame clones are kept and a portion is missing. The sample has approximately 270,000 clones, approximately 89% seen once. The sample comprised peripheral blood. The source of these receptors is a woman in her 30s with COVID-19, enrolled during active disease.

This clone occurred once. The CDR3 DNA is TGTGCCAGCAGCTTGATGTTCGATGAGCAGTTCTTC. Protein sequence: CASSLMFDEQFF. This chain uses TRBV5-5 with TRBJ2-1; D remains ambiguous. This CDR3 is 12 amino acids long. The V end lost 1 base, the J end lost 8 bases, and 7 bases lay between the germline ends. Germline CDR1 and CDR2: SGHKS and YYEKEE (reference sequence).

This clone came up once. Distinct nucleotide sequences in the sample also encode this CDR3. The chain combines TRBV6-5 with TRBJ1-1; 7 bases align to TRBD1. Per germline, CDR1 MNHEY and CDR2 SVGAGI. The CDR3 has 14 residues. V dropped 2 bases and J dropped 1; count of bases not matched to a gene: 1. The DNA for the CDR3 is TGTGCCAGCAGTTACAGACAGGGGAACACTGAAGCTTTCTTT. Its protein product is CASSYRQGNTEAFF.

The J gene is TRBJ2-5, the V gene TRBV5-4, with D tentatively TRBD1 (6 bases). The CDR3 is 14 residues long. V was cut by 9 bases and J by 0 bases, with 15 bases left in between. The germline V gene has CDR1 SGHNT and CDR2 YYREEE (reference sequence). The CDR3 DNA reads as TGTGCCACTCACACAGGGCCTAACCAAGAGACCCAGTACTTC. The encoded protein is CATHTGPNQETQYF.

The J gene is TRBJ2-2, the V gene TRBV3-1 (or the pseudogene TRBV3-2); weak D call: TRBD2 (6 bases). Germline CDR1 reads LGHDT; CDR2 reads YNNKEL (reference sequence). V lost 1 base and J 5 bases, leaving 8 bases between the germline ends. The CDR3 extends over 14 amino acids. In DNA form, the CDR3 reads TGTGCCAGCAGCCAAGCAGGGAGGACCGGGGAGCTGTTTTTT. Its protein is CASSQAGRTGELFF.

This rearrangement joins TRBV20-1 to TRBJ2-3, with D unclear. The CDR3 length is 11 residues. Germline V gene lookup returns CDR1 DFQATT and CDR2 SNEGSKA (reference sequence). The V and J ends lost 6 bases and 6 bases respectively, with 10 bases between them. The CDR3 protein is CSAPVRDTQYF. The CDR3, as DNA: TGCAGTGCACCGGTCCGGGATACGCAGTATTTT.

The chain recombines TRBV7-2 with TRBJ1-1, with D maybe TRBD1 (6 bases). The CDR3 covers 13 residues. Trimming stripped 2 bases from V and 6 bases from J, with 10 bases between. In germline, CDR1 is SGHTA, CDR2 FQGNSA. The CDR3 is CASSLWGLAEAFF. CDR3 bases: TGTGCCAGCAGCTTATGGGGGCTTGCTGAAGCTTTCTTT.

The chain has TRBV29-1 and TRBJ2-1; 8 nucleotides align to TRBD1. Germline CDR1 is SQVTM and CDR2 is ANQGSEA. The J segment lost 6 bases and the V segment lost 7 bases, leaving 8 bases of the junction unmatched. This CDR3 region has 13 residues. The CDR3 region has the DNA TGCAGCGCTACGACAGGGGTGGGCAATGAGCAGTTCTTC. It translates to CSATTGVGNEQFF.

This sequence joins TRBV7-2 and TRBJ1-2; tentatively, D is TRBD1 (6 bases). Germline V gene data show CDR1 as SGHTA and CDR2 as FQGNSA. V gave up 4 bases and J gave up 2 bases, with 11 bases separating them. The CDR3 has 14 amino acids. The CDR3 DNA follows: TGTGCCAGCAGCTCCCAGGGGAGCAACTATGGCTACACCTTC. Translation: CASSSQGSNYGYTF.

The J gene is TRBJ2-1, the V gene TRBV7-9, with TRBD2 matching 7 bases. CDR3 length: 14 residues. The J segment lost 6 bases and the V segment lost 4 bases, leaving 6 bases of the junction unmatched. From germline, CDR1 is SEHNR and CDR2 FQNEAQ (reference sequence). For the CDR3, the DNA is TGTGCCAGCAGCTCATCGACTAGCCTCAATGAGCAGTTCTTC. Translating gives CASSSSTSLNEQFF.

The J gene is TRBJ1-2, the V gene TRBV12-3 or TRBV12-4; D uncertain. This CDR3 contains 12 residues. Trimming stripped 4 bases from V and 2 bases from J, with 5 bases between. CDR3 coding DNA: TGTGCCAGCAGTTCCCCAAACTATGGCTACACCTTC. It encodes CASSSPNYGYTF.

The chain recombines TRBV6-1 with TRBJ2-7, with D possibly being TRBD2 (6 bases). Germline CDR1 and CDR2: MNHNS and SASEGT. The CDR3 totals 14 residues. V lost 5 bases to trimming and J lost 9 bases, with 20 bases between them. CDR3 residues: CASSTGTRGGLQYF. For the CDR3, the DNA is TGTGCCAGCAGTACCGGGACCCGGGGAGGTTTGCAGTACTTC.

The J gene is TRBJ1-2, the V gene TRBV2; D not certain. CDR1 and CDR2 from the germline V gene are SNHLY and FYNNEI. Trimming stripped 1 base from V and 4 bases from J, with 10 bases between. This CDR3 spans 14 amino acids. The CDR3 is CASSEGWEGYGYTF. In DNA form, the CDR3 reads TGTGCCAGCAGTGAAGGGTGGGAGGGCTATGGCTACACCTTC.

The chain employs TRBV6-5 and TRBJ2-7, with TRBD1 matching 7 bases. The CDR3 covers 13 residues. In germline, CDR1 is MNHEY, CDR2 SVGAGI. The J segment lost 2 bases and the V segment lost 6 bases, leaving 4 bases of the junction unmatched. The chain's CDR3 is CASSAQGAYEQYF. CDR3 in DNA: TGTGCCAGCAGCGCGCAGGGGGCCTACGAGCAGTACTTC.

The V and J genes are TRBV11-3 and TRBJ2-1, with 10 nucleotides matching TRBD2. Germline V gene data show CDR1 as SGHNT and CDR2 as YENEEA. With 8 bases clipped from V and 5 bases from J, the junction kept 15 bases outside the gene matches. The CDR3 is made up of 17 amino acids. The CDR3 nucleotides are TGTGCCAGCCGGGGAGCTAGCGGGAGTATAAGGAACAATGAGCAGTTCTTC. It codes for CASRGASGSIRNNEQFF.